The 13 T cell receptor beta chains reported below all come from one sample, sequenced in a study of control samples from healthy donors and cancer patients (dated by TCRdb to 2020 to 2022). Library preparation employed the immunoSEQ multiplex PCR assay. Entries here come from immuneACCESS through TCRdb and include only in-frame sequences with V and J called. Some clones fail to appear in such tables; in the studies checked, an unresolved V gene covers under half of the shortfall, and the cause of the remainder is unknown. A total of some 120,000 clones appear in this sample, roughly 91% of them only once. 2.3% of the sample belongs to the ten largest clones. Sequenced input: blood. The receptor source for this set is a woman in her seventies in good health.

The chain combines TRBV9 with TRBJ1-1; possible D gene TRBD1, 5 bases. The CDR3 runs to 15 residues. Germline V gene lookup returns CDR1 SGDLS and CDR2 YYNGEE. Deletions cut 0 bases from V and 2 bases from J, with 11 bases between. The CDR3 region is CASSVVSGFNTEAFF. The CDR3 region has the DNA TGTGCCAGCAGCGTAGTTTCAGGGTTCAACACTGAAGCTTTCTTT.

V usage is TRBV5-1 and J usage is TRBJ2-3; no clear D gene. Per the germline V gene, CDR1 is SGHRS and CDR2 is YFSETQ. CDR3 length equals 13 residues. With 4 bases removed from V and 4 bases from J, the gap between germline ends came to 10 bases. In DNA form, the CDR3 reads TGCGCCAGCAGCCTCGGATCACCAGATACGCAGTATTTT. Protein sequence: CASSLGSPDTQYF. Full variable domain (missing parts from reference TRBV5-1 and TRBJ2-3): KAGVTQTPRYLIKTRGQQVTLSCSPISGHRSVSWYQQTPGQGLQFLFEYFSETQRNKGNFPGRFSGRQFSNSRSEMNVSTLELGDSALYLCASSLGSPDTQYFGPGTRLTVL.

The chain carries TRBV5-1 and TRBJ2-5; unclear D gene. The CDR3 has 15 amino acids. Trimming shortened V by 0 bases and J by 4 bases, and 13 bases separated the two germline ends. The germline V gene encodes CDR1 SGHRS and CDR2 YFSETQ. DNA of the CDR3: TGCGCCAGCAGCTTGGTAAGCTCACAAGGAGAGACCCAGTACTTC. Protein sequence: CASSLVSSQGETQYF.

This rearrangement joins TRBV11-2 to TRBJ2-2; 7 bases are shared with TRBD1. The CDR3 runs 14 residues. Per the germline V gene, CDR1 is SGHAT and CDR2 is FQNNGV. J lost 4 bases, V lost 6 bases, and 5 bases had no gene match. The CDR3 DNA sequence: TGTGCCAGCAGAAGTTCAGGGGGCACCGGGGAGCTGTTTTTT. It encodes CASRSSGGTGELFF.

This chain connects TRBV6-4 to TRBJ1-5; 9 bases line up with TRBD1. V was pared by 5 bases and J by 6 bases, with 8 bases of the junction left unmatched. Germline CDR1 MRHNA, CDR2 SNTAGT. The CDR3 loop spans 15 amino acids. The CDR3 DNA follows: TGTGCCAGCAGTTCCACAGGGGGCTCTGGTCAGCCCCAGCATTTT. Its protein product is CASSSTGGSGQPQHF.

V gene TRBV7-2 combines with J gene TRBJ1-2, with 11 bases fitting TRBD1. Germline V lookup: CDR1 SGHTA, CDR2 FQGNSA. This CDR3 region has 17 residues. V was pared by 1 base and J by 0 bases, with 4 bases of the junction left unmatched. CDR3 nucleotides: TGTGCCAGCAGCTTAGGGGACAGGGGGACCACTAACTATGGCTACACCTTC. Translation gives CASSLGDRGTTNYGYTF.

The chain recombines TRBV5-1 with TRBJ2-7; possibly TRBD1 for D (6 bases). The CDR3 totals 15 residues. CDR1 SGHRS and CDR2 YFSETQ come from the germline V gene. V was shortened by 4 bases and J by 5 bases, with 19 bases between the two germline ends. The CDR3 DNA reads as TGCGCCAGCAGCATTGACAGGCCTCCGCCGGACGAGCAGTACTTC. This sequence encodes CASSIDRPPPDEQYF.

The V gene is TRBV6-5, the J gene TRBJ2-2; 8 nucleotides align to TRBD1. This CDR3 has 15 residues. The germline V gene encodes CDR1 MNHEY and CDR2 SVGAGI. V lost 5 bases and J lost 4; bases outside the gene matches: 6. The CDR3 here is CASSLGQGTTGELFF. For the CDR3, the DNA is TGTGCCAGCAGTCTCGGACAGGGTACCACCGGGGAGCTGTTTTTT.

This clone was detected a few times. DNA for the CDR3: TGTGCCAGCAGCTCCCTTCGACAGGACTACAACTATGGCTACACCTTC. It encodes CASSSLRQDYNYGYTF. The chain has TRBV5-4 and TRBJ1-2; perhaps TRBD1 as D (6 bases). Germline loops: CDR1 SGHNT, CDR2 YYREEE (reference sequence). The ends were cut back, 3 bases at V and 2 bases at J, with 17 bases in the middle. The CDR3 loop spans 16 amino acids.

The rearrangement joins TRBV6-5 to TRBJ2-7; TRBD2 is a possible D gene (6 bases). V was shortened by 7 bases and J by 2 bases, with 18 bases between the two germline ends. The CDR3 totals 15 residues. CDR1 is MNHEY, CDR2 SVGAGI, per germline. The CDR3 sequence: CASTGGGGAAYEQYF. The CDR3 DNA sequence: TGTGCCAGCACCGGGGGAGGAGGGGCTGCCTACGAGCAGTACTTC.

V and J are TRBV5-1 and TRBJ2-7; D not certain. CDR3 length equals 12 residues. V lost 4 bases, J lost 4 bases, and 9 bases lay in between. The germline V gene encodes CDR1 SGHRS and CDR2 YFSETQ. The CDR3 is CASSEGNYEQYF. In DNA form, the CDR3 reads TGCGCCAGCAGCGAAGGGAATTACGAGCAGTACTTC.

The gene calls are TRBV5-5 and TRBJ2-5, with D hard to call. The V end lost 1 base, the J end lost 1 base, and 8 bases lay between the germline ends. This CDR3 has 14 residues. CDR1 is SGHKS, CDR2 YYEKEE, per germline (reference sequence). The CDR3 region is CASSLFSPQETQYF. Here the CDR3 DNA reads TGTGCCAGCAGCTTGTTTTCTCCCCAAGAGACCCAGTACTTC.

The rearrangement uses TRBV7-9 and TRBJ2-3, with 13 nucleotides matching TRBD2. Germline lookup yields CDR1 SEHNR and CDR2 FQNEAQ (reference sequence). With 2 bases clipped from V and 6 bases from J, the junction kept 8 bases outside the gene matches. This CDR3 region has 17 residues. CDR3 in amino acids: CASSLTSGGAGTDTQYF. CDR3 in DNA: TGTGCCAGCAGCTTAACTAGCGGGGGGGCCGGAACGGATACGCAGTATTTT.